This is a list of T cell receptor beta chains from one sample in a study of vaccination and CD4 T cells after COVID-19. Using its own MiXCR run on the PCR reads, TCRdb lists one record per CDR3 protein. The sample has under 20,000 distinct CDR3 sequences; about 51% are singletons. Antigen specificity for these receptors is unknown. Sequenced here: CD4+ T cells from blood, cultured in vitro, sampled about 7 months after SARS-CoV-2 vaccination. The source is a human donor who had recovered from COVID-19. CDR3s include the opening cysteine and the closing phenylalanine or tryptophan. The D gene is left open where the match is weak. The listing skips clone size in some rows; elsewhere it reads once, few, many or a size class.

DNA: TGTGCCAGCAGCTTCAACAGGGCTTCACCCCTCCACTTT; CDR3: CASSFNRASPLHF; size: NA; length: 13; D: NA; J: TRBJ1-6; V: TRBV11-2
DNA: TGTGCCAGCGGCAGGGGTTCGGGTATGAACACTGAAGCTTTCTTT; CDR3: CASGRGSGMNTEAFF; size: NA; length: 15; D: NA; J: TRBJ1-1; V: TRBV6-1
DNA: TGTGCCAGCAGTCGCCTGGGAATCGTCGGCTATGGCTACACCTTC; CDR3: CASSRLGIVGYGYTF; size: few; length: 15; D: NA; J: TRBJ1-2; V: TRBV6-1
DNA: TGCGCCAGCAGCAAGGGACGGGAGGAGGGCTACACCTTC; CDR3: CASSKGREEGYTF; size: once; length: 13; D: NA; J: TRBJ1-2; V: TRBV5-1
DNA: TGCAGTGCTAGACAGAGATGGGGACAGGGGCTTAGCAATCAGCCCCAGCATTTT; CDR3: CSARQRWGQGLSNQPQHF; size: few; length: 18; D: TRBD1; J: TRBJ1-5; V: TRBV20-1
DNA: TGCGCCAGCAGCGTAGGGGTAGCTAACTATGGCTACACCTTC; CDR3: CASSVGVANYGYTF; size: NA; length: 14; D: NA; J: TRBJ1-2; V: TRBV5-1
DNA: TGTGCCAGCACCAAGGACTCCTACGAGCAGTACTTC; CDR3: CASTKDSYEQYF; size: few; length: 12; D: NA; J: TRBJ2-7; V: TRBV2
DNA: TGCAGTGCTTGTCGAACCTGGTCCGACACTGAAGCTTTCTTT; CDR3: CSACRTWSDTEAFF; size: few; length: 14; D: NA; J: TRBJ1-1; V: TRBV20-1
DNA: TGTGCCAGCATGCCGTTGTTTGGATCCTACAATGAGCAGTTCTTC; CDR3: CASMPLFGSYNEQFF; size: once; length: 15; D: NA; J: TRBJ2-1; V: TRBV7-2
DNA: TGTGCCAGCAGCTTAGACGTGTCGAACGAGGAAGCTTTCTTT; CDR3: CASSLDVSNEEAFF; size: NA; length: 14; D: NA; J: TRBJ1-1; V: TRBV7-9
DNA: TGTGCCAGTAGTATGACAGGGAGGTCTGGCTACACCTTC; CDR3: CASSMTGRSGYTF; size: NA; length: 13; D: TRBD1; J: TRBJ1-2; V: TRBV19
DNA: TGCAGTGCTAGAGACACGACTAGCGGGAGCTGGGAGACCCAGTACTTC; CDR3: CSARDTTSGSWETQYF; size: once; length: 16; D: TRBD2; J: TRBJ2-5; V: TRBV20-1
DNA: TGTGCCAGCAGCTTTCGAGGAAGGAATTCACCCCTCCACTTT; CDR3: CASSFRGRNSPLHF; size: few; length: 14; D: NA; J: TRBJ1-6; V: TRBV11-2
DNA: TGCAGCTCGGGGGGTAGCACAGATACGCAGTATTTT; CDR3: CSSGGSTDTQYF; size: few; length: 12; D: TRBD2; J: TRBJ2-3; V: TRBV29-1
DNA: TGCGCCAGCAGCGGAATGGGGGCGGGAGCCAGAGAGACCCAGTACTTC; CDR3: CASSGMGAGARETQYF; size: NA; length: 16; D: NA; J: TRBJ2-5; V: TRBV6-4
DNA: TGTGCCAGCAGCTCCTTCGGGACAGGTGAAGAGACCCAGTACTTC; CDR3: CASSSFGTGEETQYF; size: few; length: 15; D: TRBD1; J: TRBJ2-5; V: TRBV7-9
DNA: TGTGCCAGTAGTACCCGACCCTGGCGCGGGCGTCGCACAGATACGCAGTATTTT; CDR3: CASSTRPWRGRRTDTQYF; size: NA; length: 18; D: NA; J: TRBJ2-3; V: TRBV19
DNA: TGTGCCAGCAGTGAACTAAACTCAGATACGCAGTATTTT; CDR3: CASSELNSDTQYF; size: NA; length: 13; D: NA; J: TRBJ2-3; V: TRBV25-1
DNA: TGTGCCAGCAGTGAACGGGGCTATGGCTACACCTTC; CDR3: CASSERGYGYTF; size: few; length: 12; D: NA; J: TRBJ1-2; V: TRBV2
DNA: TGTGCCAGCAGATCGGACAGAAACTATGGCTACACCTTC; CDR3: CASRSDRNYGYTF; size: once; length: 13; D: NA; J: TRBJ1-2; V: TRBV9
DNA: TGTGCCAGCAGTTCCAGGGAAAAGTACGAGCAGTACTTC; CDR3: CASSSREKYEQYF; size: NA; length: 13; D: NA; J: TRBJ2-7; V: TRBV2
DNA: TGTGCTAGTGGTTTGGGGGGCGGGACTGAAGCTTTCTTT; CDR3: CASGLGGGTEAFF; size: once; length: 13; D: NA; J: TRBJ1-1; V: TRBV12-5
DNA: TGTGCCAGCAGCTTAGTCGCCTCAGGGGGACTAGCGGGAGGGGGCACAGATACGCAGTATTTT; CDR3: CASSLVASGGLAGGGTDTQYF; size: few; length: 21; D: TRBD2; J: TRBJ2-3; V: TRBV7-6
DNA: TGCAGTGTAAGCGGGGTTCGGCCCTACGAGCAGTACTTC; CDR3: CSVSGVRPYEQYF; size: few; length: 13; D: TRBD2; J: TRBJ2-7; V: TRBV20-1
DNA: TGTGCCAGTAGTATGGGGCTAGCGGGAGGAGGGGCAGATACGCAGTATTTT; CDR3: CASSMGLAGGGADTQYF; size: NA; length: 17; D: TRBD2; J: TRBJ2-3; V: TRBV19
DNA: TGTGCCAGCAGGCGGCGCTCTGGGGCCAACGTCCTGACTTTC; CDR3: CASRRRSGANVLTF; size: NA; length: 14; D: NA; J: TRBJ2-6; V: TRBV6-1
DNA: TGTGCCAGCAGTGTCACCACAGGGTTCACTGAAGCTTTCTTT; CDR3: CASSVTTGFTEAFF; size: NA; length: 14; D: NA; J: TRBJ1-1; V: TRBV6-1
DNA: TGTGCCAGCAGTGTCCGACAGGGTTGGCCTGAAGCTTTCTTT; CDR3: CASSVRQGWPEAFF; size: NA; length: 14; D: TRBD1; J: TRBJ1-1; V: TRBV6-4
DNA: TGCAGTGCTAGAGATTCCGAGGGAGTCCACAATGAGCAGTTCTTC; CDR3: CSARDSEGVHNEQFF; size: NA; length: 15; D: NA; J: TRBJ2-1; V: TRBV20-1
DNA: TGTGCCAGCAGAGTCGCGGGGGACTATGGCTACACCTTC; CDR3: CASRVAGDYGYTF; size: NA; length: 13; D: NA; J: TRBJ1-2; V: TRBV12-3/TRBV12-4
DNA: TGTGCCAGCAGCTTGCGACTAGCGGGGGTCACAGATACGCAGTATTTT; CDR3: CASSLRLAGVTDTQYF; size: NA; length: 16; D: TRBD2; J: TRBJ2-3; V: TRBV5-4
DNA: TGTGCCAGCACGGGCTTAGCCAATGAGCAGTTCTTC; CDR3: CASTGLANEQFF; size: NA; length: 12; D: NA; J: TRBJ2-1; V: TRBV6-2/TRBV6-3
DNA: TGTGCCAGCAGCTTATCGGGACACGCTCAGTACTTC; CDR3: CASSLSGHAQYF; size: NA; length: 12; D: NA; J: TRBJ2-5; V: TRBV7-2